Below are 27 T cell receptor beta chains sequenced from a single sample in a study of cytomegalovirus exposure and HLA in healthy donors. PCR amplification relied on 60 Vbeta primers (plus 13 Jbeta primers). Sequenced by immunoSEQ multiplex PCR; TCRdb stores in-frame clones only, minus some. The repertoire includes 200,000 or so clones, around four fifths of them detected once, and 6.5% sits in the top ten. Sequencing used PBMCs. Receptor source: a woman aged 45-59 years in good health and CMV-seropositive.

The chain combines TRBV28 with TRBJ1-5; D remains unclear. The V and J ends lost 3 bases and 4 bases respectively, with 7 bases between them. This CDR3 is built from 13 residues. The germline gives CDR1 MDHEN, CDR2 SYDVKM. The CDR3 loop reads CASSFGSNQPQHF. The CDR3 DNA follows: TGTGCCAGCAGTTTCGGGTCAAATCAGCCCCAGCATTTT.

The chain carries TRBV27 and TRBJ2-3; tentative D call: TRBD2 (6 bases). Trimming stripped 10 bases from V and 8 bases from J, with 16 bases between. Germline assignment: CDR1 MNHEY and CDR2 SMNVEV (reference sequence). This CDR3 contains 12 residues. The CDR3 sequence is CATRRREGTQYF. CDR3 DNA: TGTGCCACCAGGCGGAGGGAAGGTACGCAGTATTTT.

This sequence joins TRBV5-1 and TRBJ2-3; TRBD2 aligns across 12 bases. V trimming: 1 base; J trimming: 0 bases; junction bases outside the gene matches: 18. Germline V gives CDR1 SGHRS, CDR2 YFSETQ. The CDR3 loop spans 22 amino acids. CDR3 nucleotide sequence: TGCGCCAGCAGCTTGTTCGGTGGCAGGAGACTAGCGGGAGCCCGAAGCACAGATACGCAGTATTTT. It yields the protein CASSLFGGRRLAGARSTDTQYF.

The gene calls are TRBV6-6 and TRBJ1-3; 7 bases map to TRBD1. There are 15 residues in the CDR3. Germline V lookup: CDR1 MNHNY, CDR2 SVGAGI (reference sequence). J lost 3 bases, V lost 4 bases, and 6 bases had no gene match. CDR3 nucleotides: TGTGCCAGCAGTTCTACAGGGGAAGGTGGAAACACCATATATTTT. Protein: CASSSTGEGGNTIYF.

The V gene is TRBV4-2, the J gene TRBJ2-1; possible D gene TRBD1, 7 bases. CDR1 is LGHNA and CDR2 is YNFKEQ in the germline V gene. Deletions cut 4 bases from V and 2 bases from J, with 18 bases between. CDR3 size: 17 residues. CDR3 sequence (DNA): TGTGCCAGCAGCCCCCAGGGGGTAGCGGTACCCTACAATGAGCAGTTCTTC. It encodes CASSPQGVAVPYNEQFF.

The chain recombines TRBV28 with TRBJ1-2; 8 bases fit TRBD1. Germline assignment: CDR1 MDHEN and CDR2 SYDVKM. The CDR3 is 15 residues long. V gave up 3 bases and J gave up 7 bases; unmatched junction bases: 10. The CDR3 sequence is CASSLTKTGGTGYTF. As DNA, the CDR3 is TGTGCCAGCAGTTTGACTAAAACAGGGGGTACTGGCTACACCTTC.

CDR3 loop: CASSTGSYYEQYF. CDR3 DNA sequence: TGCGCCAGCAGCACGGGATCCTACTACGAGCAGTACTTC. This rearrangement joins TRBV5-1 to TRBJ2-7; D is possibly TRBD2 (5 bases). The germline gives CDR1 SGHRS, CDR2 YFSETQ. CDR3 length: 13 residues. Deletions cut 4 bases from V and 3 bases from J, with 11 bases between.

CDR3 loop: CASSLVSEETQYF. The DNA of the CDR3 is TGCGCCAGCAGCTTGGTATCCGAAGAGACCCAGTACTTC. The gene calls are TRBV5-1 and TRBJ2-5; D uncertain. V was cut by 0 bases and J by 3 bases, with 6 bases left in between. This CDR3 comprises 13 residues. The germline CDR1 and CDR2 sequences are SGHRS and YFSETQ.

This clone has only a few counts. The chain joins TRBV4-1 to TRBJ1-2; TRBD1 matches at 9 bases. CDR1 MGHRA and CDR2 YSYEKL come from the germline V gene. The CDR3 contains 18 residues. V dropped 0 bases and J dropped 3; count of bases not matched to a gene: 11. The CDR3 DNA reads as TGCGCCAGCAGCCAAGACCCCACCAGACAGGGGGTTGACTATGGCTACACCTTC. Its translation is CASSQDPTRQGVDYGYTF.

This chain connects TRBV7-2 to TRBJ2-3; perhaps TRBD1 as D (5 bases). The ends were cut back, 5 bases at V and 0 bases at J, with 6 bases in the middle. CDR3 length: 13 amino acids. Germline V gene data show CDR1 as SGHTA and CDR2 as FQGNSA. The CDR3 DNA follows: TGTGCCAGCAGCCAGGGTAGCACAGATACGCAGTATTTT. Its protein product is CASSQGSTDTQYF.

The chain couples TRBV15 to TRBJ2-1, with TRBD2 matching 11 bases. Germline V gene data show CDR1 as LNHNV and CDR2 as YYDKDF (reference sequence). Unmatched junction bases numbered 18, after V lost 1 base and J lost 7 bases. There are 20 residues in the CDR3. CDR3 in DNA: TGTGCCACCAGCAGAGGAGGACTAGCGGGCCGGATAATCTCTTGGAATGAGCAGTTCTTC. It is translated as CATSRGGLAGRIISWNEQFF.

The gene calls are TRBV4-3 and TRBJ2-2; 15 bases fit TRBD2. The CDR3 consists of 18 residues. Looked up from germline, CDR1 is LGHNA and CDR2 is YSLEER. V gave up 4 bases and J gave up 7 bases; unmatched junction bases: 10. The DNA for the CDR3 is TGCGCCAGCAGCCCAAGCTGGACTAGCGGGGGGGCCCACGGGGAGCTGTTTTTT. As protein: CASSPSWTSGGAHGELFF.

This clone was seen a few times. The V gene is TRBV2, the J gene TRBJ2-7, with 11 bases lining up with TRBD2. Germline loops: CDR1 SNHLY, CDR2 FYNNEI. J gave up 3 bases and V 6 bases, and 1 base lay outside the gene matches. This CDR3 region has 13 residues. The CDR3 reads CASRTSGVYEQYF. The DNA of the CDR3 is TGTGCCAGCAGGACTAGCGGGGTCTACGAGCAGTACTTC.

This clone was counted a single time. The genes are TRBV9 and TRBJ2-3, with 7 bases lining up with TRBD2. This CDR3 is 17 amino acids long. Losses at the gene ends were 3 bases for V and 3 bases for J; bases not matched to a gene: 13. Germline CDR1 and CDR2: SGDLS and YYNGEE. The CDR3 protein is CASSAGIAGIRTDTQYF. The CDR3 region has the DNA TGTGCCAGCAGCGCGGGGATAGCGGGCATAAGGACAGATACGCAGTATTTT.

The CDR3 region has the DNA TGCGCCAGCAGTTCAGGACAGCTCACAGATACGCAGTATTTT. It is translated as CASSSGQLTDTQYF. The chain combines TRBV10-1 with TRBJ2-3; possible D gene TRBD1, 6 bases. CDR1 WNHNN and CDR2 SYGVQD come from the germline V gene (reference sequence). The V end lost 5 bases, the J end lost 2 bases, and 11 bases lay between the germline ends. The length of the CDR3 is 14 residues.

The V gene is TRBV6-5, the J gene TRBJ1-2; possible D gene TRBD1, 5 bases. Trimming pared 4 bases from V and 0 bases from J, leaving 12 bases between. The CDR3 loop spans 15 amino acids. The germline CDR1 and CDR2 sequences are MNHEY and SVGAGI. CDR3 in amino acids: CASSSSQGANYGYTF. The CDR3 DNA reads as TGTGCCAGCAGTTCATCGCAGGGCGCTAACTATGGCTACACCTTC.

This clone was recorded only once. The genes are TRBV7-2 and TRBJ2-7; TRBD2 aligns across 10 bases. From germline, CDR1 is SGHTA and CDR2 FQGNSA. Trimming cost V 6 bases and J 0 bases; bases outside gene matches: 5. CDR3 size: 15 residues. The CDR3 nucleotides are TGTGCCAGCAGGGAATCTAGCGGGAGCTCCTACGAGCAGTACTTC. Its protein product is CASRESSGSSYEQYF.

This rearrangement joins TRBV21-1 to TRBJ2-7; the D segment call TRBD1 is taken from the table without a DNA check. TRBV21-1 is an annotated pseudogene. The CDR3 runs 14 residues. The chain's CDR3 is CASSPGQAVYEQYF. The CDR3 region has the DNA TGTGCCAGCAGTCCGGGACAGGCGGTCTACGAGCAGTACTTC.

V usage is TRBV27 and J usage is TRBJ2-1, with D maybe TRBD2 (6 bases). Germline CDR1 is MNHEY and CDR2 is SMNVEV (reference sequence). V shed 3 bases and J shed 14 bases, with 17 bases lying between them. CDR3 length: 13 residues. CDR3 DNA: TGTGCCAGCAGTTTGGGAGCTAGCGCAAAGAAGTTCTTC. This encodes CASSLGASAKKFF.

The chain joins TRBV21-1 to TRBJ1-2; TRBD1 is the table's D call and was not checked against the DNA. TRBV21-1 is tagged as a pseudogene. The CDR3 is 15 amino acids. The CDR3 region has the DNA TGTGCCAGCAGCAAAGGCAGCCGTAGGGGCTATGGCTACACCTTC. Its protein product is CASSKGSRRGYGYTF.

This clone was recorded once. This chain connects TRBV11-2 to TRBJ1-2, with TRBD1 as a possible D gene (6 bases). This CDR3 has 15 amino acids. Germline CDR1 is SGHAT and CDR2 is FQNNGV. V lost 3 bases to trimming and J lost 7 bases, with 18 bases between them. CDR3 nucleotide sequence: TGTGCCAGCAGCTTTAGGATCGCGCAAGGGGGTGGCTACACCTTC. Residues: CASSFRIAQGGGYTF. Complete variable domain (other parts from reference TRBV11-2 and TRBJ1-2): EAGVAQSPRYKIIEKRQSVAFWCNPISGHATLYWYQQILGQGPKLLIQFQNNGVVDDSQLPKDRFSAERLKGVDSTLKIQPAKLEDSAVYLCASSFRIAQGGGYTFGSGTRLTVV.

The V call is TRBV6-5, the J call TRBJ1-2; no clear D. This CDR3 contains 13 residues. Between the trimmed V and J ends, which lost 1 base and 6 bases, there was a span of 9 bases. Germline V gene sequence: CDR1 MNHEY, CDR2 SVGAGI. The CDR3 region is CASSYLTWHGYTF. The CDR3, as DNA: TGTGCCAGCAGTTACTTGACATGGCATGGCTACACCTTC.

The chain uses TRBV18 and TRBJ1-5, with D possibly being TRBD1 (5 bases). V shed 5 bases and J shed 5 bases, with 10 bases lying between them. The length of the CDR3 is 13 residues. The germline V gene has CDR1 KGHSH and CDR2 LQKENI. The CDR3 sequence is CASSWGRDQPQHF. In DNA form, the CDR3 reads TGTGCCAGCTCATGGGGGAGGGATCAGCCCCAGCATTTT.

The rearrangement joins TRBV5-1 to TRBJ1-4; 10 nucleotides line up with TRBD1. The J segment lost 6 bases and the V segment lost 4 bases, leaving 9 bases of the junction unmatched. The germline V gene has CDR1 SGHRS and CDR2 YFSETQ. The CDR3 has 16 amino acids. CDR3 sequence: CASSRGQGIDYEKLFF. The CDR3 bases are TGCGCCAGCAGCAGGGGACAGGGGATAGATTATGAAAAACTGTTTTTT.

This chain connects TRBV6-1 to TRBJ1-6; 7 nucleotides line up with TRBD1. J was trimmed by 2 bases and V by 5 bases; bases with no gene match: 3. Germline V gene lookup returns CDR1 MNHNS and CDR2 SASEGT. This CDR3 spans 15 amino acids. The DNA for the CDR3 is TGTGCCAGCAGTAGACAGGGCCCCTATAATTCACCCCTCCACTTT. It specifies CASSRQGPYNSPLHF.

This clone was observed a single time. The CDR3, as DNA: TGTGCCATTACCGGGACTGCTGAATTTGGCACTGAAGCTTTCTTT. Translated: CAITGTAEFGTEAFF. The J gene is TRBJ1-1, the V gene TRBV28; D may be TRBD1 (5 bases). The CDR3 spans 15 residues. Germline-derived CDR1 and CDR2 are MDHEN and SYDVKM. V dropped 10 bases and J dropped 4 bases, with 22 bases sitting between them.

This rearrangement joins TRBV28 to TRBJ1-2; a possible D gene is TRBD1 (6 bases). Trimming pared 4 bases from V and 6 bases from J, leaving 15 bases between. Looked up from germline, CDR1 is MDHEN and CDR2 is SYDVKM. The CDR3 is made up of 14 amino acids. The CDR3, as DNA: TGTGCCAGCAGTTCCCGACAGGATCCGGATGGCTACACCTTC. Its translation: CASSSRQDPDGYTF.